This T cell receptor (beta chain) stems from a study of T cell responses to AZD1222 COVID-19 vaccine. Germline V lookup: CDR1 GTSNPN, CDR2 SVGIG (reference sequence). The CDR3 contains 16 residues. Trimming pared 0 bases from V and 0 bases from J, leaving 12 bases between. Profiled with immunoSEQ multiplex PCR; TCRdb holds only in-frame clones, not every one. The sample contains about 68,000 clones, 88% of which appear only once. The clonotype originates from an adult in good health. The sample in question was peripheral blood, obtained on day 0 of AZD1222 vaccination. V gene TRBV30 combines with J gene TRBJ1-3; D unresolved. The DNA of the CDR3 is TGTGCCTGGAGTGTACCCGCGCGACACTCTGGAAACACCATATATTTT. It yields the protein CAWSVPARHSGNTIYF.